The sequence of this T cell receptor (beta chain) was determined in a study of control samples from healthy donors and cancer patients. Profiled with immunoSEQ multiplex PCR; TCRdb holds only in-frame clones, not every one. The sample contains some 250,000 clones, around 79% of which appear only once. The CDR3 consists of 16 residues. Germline V gene sequence: CDR1 SGHDT, CDR2 YYEEEE. V was clipped by 0 bases and J by 1 base, with 13 bases between them. The chain links TRBV5-6 to TRBJ1-1, with D maybe TRBD1 (5 bases). The sequence was obtained from a woman aged 55-70 years with lung cancer. Sequenced material: PBMCs. The CDR3 DNA sequence: TGTGCCAGCAGCTTGGGAGGAGGGGTACCGAACACTGAAGCTTTCTTT. Its protein is CASSLGGGVPNTEAFF.